These 5 T cell receptor beta chains were sequenced from one sample in a study of OX40 agonist ivuxolimab in advanced cancers. The repertoire was sequenced with immunoSEQ multiplex PCR; TCRdb's copy has only in-frame clones and lacks some. The sample shows some 100,000 clones, 90% of them seen only once. The sample was CD4+ or CD8+ T cells sorted from blood, taken in a trial of the OX40 agonist ivuxolimab. The receptors come from an adult with an advanced solid tumor such as melanoma, head and neck, liver or kidney cancer.

The chain uses TRBV7-2 and TRBJ2-1, with TRBD2 matching over 10 bases. The CDR3 is 17 residues long. From germline, CDR1 is SGHTA and CDR2 FQGNSA. V shed 5 bases and J 4 bases; nucleotides not matched to a gene: 11. The DNA of the CDR3 is TGTGCCAGCAGCCCTGGACTAGCGGAGATTTATTACAATGAGCAGTTCTTC. Its translation: CASSPGLAEIYYNEQFF.

This clone turned up a few times. This chain uses TRBV28 with TRBJ1-2; 7 bases fit TRBD1. The CDR3 runs 14 residues. The V gene's germline CDR1 is MDHEN and CDR2 SYDVKM. J lost 5 bases, V lost 3 bases, and 6 bases had no gene match. CDR3 sequence reads: CASSLGRGRYGYTF. CDR3 DNA sequence: TGTGCCAGCAGTTTGGGCAGGGGGAGGTATGGCTACACCTTC.

This clone was seen a single time. This chain uses TRBV10-2 with TRBJ1-4; D is perhaps TRBD1 (6 bases). Trimming shortened V by 4 bases and J by 5 bases, and 8 bases separated the two germline ends. Per the germline V gene, CDR1 is WSHSY and CDR2 is SAAADI. This CDR3 has 13 amino acids. The CDR3, as DNA: TGCGCCAGCAGTGGGACAGAAAATGAAAAACTGTTTTTT. Its translation: CASSGTENEKLFF.

This clone was seen only once. The chain combines TRBV29-1 with TRBJ1-1; 10 bases agree with TRBD1. The CDR3 extends over 13 amino acids. Germline lookup yields CDR1 SQVTM and CDR2 ANQGSEA. Trimming at V came to 7 bases and at J to 2 bases, leaving 4 bases not matched to a gene. The CDR3 here is CSAGQGGNTEAFF. The CDR3 bases are TGCAGCGCCGGACAGGGGGGAAACACTGAAGCTTTCTTT.

This chain connects TRBV7-2 to TRBJ2-1; the D is unclear. Trimming took off 2 bases at V and 10 bases at J, with 6 bases between the two ends. Germline loops: CDR1 SGHTA, CDR2 FQGNSA. The CDR3 runs to 11 residues. The CDR3 sequence: CASSLLHEQFF. The CDR3 nucleotides read TGTGCCAGCAGCTTACTACACGAGCAGTTCTTC.